The source of this T cell receptor (beta chain) is a study of T-cell reconstitution after alpha-beta-depleted transplantation in children. Study-wide points: T-cell numbers and diversity, one year after transplant, stemmed largely from T cells that were newly produced.

V was clipped by 2 bases and J by 9 bases, with 14 bases between them. Germline V gene data show CDR1 as LNHDA and CDR2 as SQIVND (reference sequence). The CDR3 contains 14 residues. Unique molecular identifiers tagged the TCRbeta library. TCRdb reanalysed the PCR reads using MiXCR and keeps one entry per CDR3 protein. The sample consists of a few hundred thousand distinct CDR3 sequences, about a quarter of them appearing once. This clonotype was observed a handful of times. The antigen remains undetermined. The sample here was PBMCs, mostly from graft donor cells, taken 180 days after TCRalphabeta/CD19-depleted stem cell transplant. The chain combines TRBV19 with TRBJ2-4, with a weak D call TRBD2 (5 bases). This clonotype was sampled from a male patient between 5 and 17 years old who had a stem cell transplant for acute lymphoblastic leukemia, so the T cells may come from the graft donor. CDR3 DNA: TGTGCCAGTAGTATAATCTGGTCTAGCCCCATTCAGTACTTC. This translates into CASSIIWSSPIQYF.